This T cell receptor beta chain was retrieved from a study of post-analysis software for immune sequencing data. About the research overall: Some patients lacked subtype; others had relapsing-remitting, secondary progressive or progressive-relapsing disease. Study results and caveats: The study found TRBV5-6, TRBV5-1 and TRBV20-1 among about five TRBV segments more frequent in patients than controls.

In its sample, this clonotype was seen a few times. Its antigen is not identified. Unique molecular identifiers featured in each of the TCR beta cDNA libraries. There were 1 to 10 million T cells, and about 500,000 cDNA molecules came from them. TCRdb re-derived calls from the PCR reads in MiXCR, one entry per CDR3 protein. The data contain roughly 600,000 distinct CDR3 sequences, about 40% of them singletons. Germline trimming cut 4 bases from V and 1 base from J; bases unmatched to any gene: 8. The germline gives CDR1 MNHEY, CDR2 SMNVEV (reference sequence). The CDR3 consists of 16 residues. The specimen sequenced was blood. The rearrangement joins TRBV27 to TRBJ1-2; 8 bases map to TRBD1. This TCR was sampled from a girl aged 10 to 17 with multiple sclerosis. The CDR3 DNA reads as TGTGCCAGCAGTTCCTCCGACAGGGGACTTAACTATGGCTACACCTTC. Its translation is CASSSSDRGLNYGYTF.